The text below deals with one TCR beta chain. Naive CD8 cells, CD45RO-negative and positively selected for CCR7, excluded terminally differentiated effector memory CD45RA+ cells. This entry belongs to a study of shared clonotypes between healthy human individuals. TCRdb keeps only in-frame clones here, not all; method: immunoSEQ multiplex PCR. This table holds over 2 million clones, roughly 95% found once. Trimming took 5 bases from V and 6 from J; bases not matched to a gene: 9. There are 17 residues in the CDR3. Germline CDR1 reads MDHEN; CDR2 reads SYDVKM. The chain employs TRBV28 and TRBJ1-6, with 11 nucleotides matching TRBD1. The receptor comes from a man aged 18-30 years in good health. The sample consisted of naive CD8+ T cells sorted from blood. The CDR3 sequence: CASSTPRTGGFNSPLHF. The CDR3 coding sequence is TGTGCCAGCAGTACCCCCCGGACAGGGGGCTTTAATTCACCCCTCCACTTT.